The present T cell receptor (beta chain) was sequenced within a study of blood T cell repertoires in COVID-19. The wider study: The origin of the acute and convalescent COVID-19 samples was the United States, Italy and Spain.

Sequencing used immunoSEQ multiplex PCR; TCRdb keeps in-frame clones, though not all of them. Among 250,000 to 350,000 clones, roughly nine tenths were seen once, and the ten largest hold less than 20%. Germline V gene lookup returns CDR1 SGHRS and CDR2 YFSETQ. V lost 2 bases, J lost 7 bases, and 13 bases lay in between. This CDR3 is built from 13 residues. This study enrolled people aged roughly 18 to 89 from about two dozen US geographic areas. Assignments of participants to cohorts depended upon their own reported clinical history. Cohort 3 recovery required two negative PCRs, clearance, or symptom resolution.

This receptor was obtained from a woman in her thirties who had recovered from COVID-19. V gene TRBV5-1 combines with J gene TRBJ2-7; D is possibly TRBD1 (5 bases). Sequenced: PBMCs or T cells enriched from blood (not recorded which). This chain's CDR3 is CASSLWGAWEQYF. CDR3 DNA sequence: TGCGCCAGCAGCTTATGGGGCGCTTGGGAGCAGTACTTC.